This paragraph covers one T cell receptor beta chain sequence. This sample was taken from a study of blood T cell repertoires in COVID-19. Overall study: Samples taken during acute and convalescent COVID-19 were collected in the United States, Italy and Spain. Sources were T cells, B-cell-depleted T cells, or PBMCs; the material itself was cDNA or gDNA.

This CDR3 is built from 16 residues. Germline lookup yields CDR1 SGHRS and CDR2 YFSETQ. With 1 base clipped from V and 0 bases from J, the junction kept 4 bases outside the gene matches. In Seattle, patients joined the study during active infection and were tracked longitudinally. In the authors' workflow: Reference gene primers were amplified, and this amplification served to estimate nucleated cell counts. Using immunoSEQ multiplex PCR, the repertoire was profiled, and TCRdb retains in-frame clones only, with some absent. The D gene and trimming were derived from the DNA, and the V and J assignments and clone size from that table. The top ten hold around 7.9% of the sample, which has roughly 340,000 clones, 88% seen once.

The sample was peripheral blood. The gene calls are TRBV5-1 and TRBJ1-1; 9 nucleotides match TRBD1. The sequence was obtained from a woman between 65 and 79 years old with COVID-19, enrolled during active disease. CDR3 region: CASSLRGQGMNTEAFF. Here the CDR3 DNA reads TGCGCCAGCAGCTTGAGGGGACAGGGTATGAACACTGAAGCTTTCTTT.